These 21 T cell receptor beta chains share one sample of origin, sequenced in a study of OX40 agonist ivuxolimab in advanced cancers. Method: immunoSEQ multiplex PCR; TCRdb's copy keeps in-frame clones and lacks some. The profile shows 50,000 to 60,000 clones, 80% to 90% of them singletons. The sample in question was CD4+ or CD8+ T cells sorted from blood, obtained in a trial of the OX40 agonist ivuxolimab. The receptors were gathered from an adult with an advanced solid tumor such as melanoma, head and neck, liver or kidney cancer.

V gene TRBV11-3 combines with J gene TRBJ2-7; 7 bases fit TRBD1. The CDR3 runs to 13 residues. The junction had 6 bases not matched to a gene; V was cut back by 7 bases and J by 3 bases. Germline V gene data show CDR1 as SGHNT and CDR2 as YENEEA. The chain's CDR3 is CASIVHRGYEQYF. In DNA form, the CDR3 reads TGTGCCAGCATAGTTCACAGGGGCTACGAGCAGTACTTC. Drawing the rest from reference TRBV11-3 and TRBJ2-7, the complete variable domain is EAGVVQSPRYKIIEKKQPVAFWCNPISGHNTLYWYLQNLGQGPELLIRYENEEAVDDSQLPKDRFSAERLKGVDSTLKIQPAELGDSAVYLCASIVHRGYEQYFGPGTRLTVT.

V and J are TRBV13 and TRBJ2-1, with TRBD2 identical over 14 bases. Germline lookup yields CDR1 PRHDT and CDR2 FYEKMQ (reference sequence). Trimming took 6 bases from V and 7 from J; bases not matched to a gene: 2. CDR3 length: 14 residues. CDR3 loop: CASSWTSGRNEQFF. For the CDR3, the DNA is TGTGCCAGCAGTTGGACTAGCGGGAGGAATGAGCAGTTCTTC.

J is TRBJ2-7 and V is TRBV15, with D maybe TRBD1 (5 bases). The germline gives CDR1 LNHNV, CDR2 YYDKDF (reference sequence). The CDR3 contains 16 residues. Between the trimmed V and J ends, which lost 0 bases and 2 bases, there was a span of 14 bases. The DNA of the CDR3 is TGTGCCACCAGCAGAGATCAGGGTGGTGGGGCCTACGAGCAGTACTTC. It translates to CATSRDQGGGAYEQYF.

The chain combines TRBV18 with TRBJ1-1, with TRBD1 identical over 9 bases. V lost 4 bases to trimming and J lost 5 bases; unmatched junction nucleotides: 8. Germline CDR1 KGHSH, CDR2 LQKENI. This CDR3 spans 15 amino acids. The CDR3 sequence: CASSRLQGAGTEAFF. The CDR3 DNA sequence: TGTGCCAGCTCACGGCTACAGGGGGCTGGGACTGAAGCTTTCTTT.

The chain is built from TRBV28 and TRBJ2-7, with 8 bases lining up with TRBD1. This CDR3 has 13 amino acids. Trimming cost V 5 bases and J 0 bases; bases outside gene matches: 0. The germline V gene encodes CDR1 MDHEN and CDR2 SYDVKM. The CDR3 DNA follows: TGTGCCAGCAGTACAGGGGGCTCCTACGAGCAGTACTTC. Its protein product is CASSTGGSYEQYF.

The table lists this clone with a count of one. The V call is TRBV14, the J call TRBJ2-6, with 10 bases lining up with TRBD1. J was trimmed by 0 bases and V by 4 bases; bases with no gene match: 6. This CDR3 has 18 amino acids. Germline assignment: CDR1 SGHDN and CDR2 FVKESK. The CDR3 spells CASSPRDRGSSGANVLTF. In nucleotides, the CDR3 is TGTGCCAGCAGCCCTCGGGACAGGGGCAGCTCTGGGGCCAACGTCCTGACTTTC.

The chain is built from TRBV7-8 and TRBJ2-7, with TRBD2 as a possible D gene (6 bases). The CDR3 extends over 13 amino acids. Germline CDR1 is SGHVS and CDR2 is FQNEAQ. Trimming left V 5 bases short and J 1 base short, with 9 bases between. The CDR3 sequence is CASSPSGSYEQYF. The CDR3 DNA sequence: TGTGCCAGCAGCCCAAGCGGGTCCTACGAGCAGTACTTC.

The chain is built from TRBV7-2 and TRBJ2-7; D possibly corresponds to TRBD2 (6 bases). Trimming took off 2 bases at V and 2 bases at J, with 10 bases between the two ends. There are 14 residues in the CDR3. Germline loops: CDR1 SGHTA, CDR2 FQGNSA. The CDR3 DNA reads as TGTGCCAGCAGCTTAAGCGTAGCGGCCTACGAGCAGTACTTC. As protein: CASSLSVAAYEQYF.

The chain employs TRBV5-5 and TRBJ2-1, with no clear D. V gave up 5 bases and J gave up 3 bases, with 6 bases separating them. This CDR3 has 12 amino acids. The germline V gene encodes CDR1 SGHKS and CDR2 YYEKEE (reference sequence). CDR3 in DNA: TGTGCCAGCAGTTTTGACTACAATGAGCAGTTCTTC. Protein: CASSFDYNEQFF.

V is TRBV7-9 and J is TRBJ2-3, with TRBD1 matching over 7 bases. Per germline, CDR1 SEHNR and CDR2 FQNEAQ (reference sequence). The V gene end was trimmed by 5 bases and the J gene end by 2 bases; junction bases not matched to a gene: 7. This CDR3 is built from 15 residues. The CDR3 sequence is CASSNRGLSTDTQYF. CDR3 sequence (DNA): TGTGCCAGCAGCAACAGGGGATTGTCCACAGATACGCAGTATTTT.

This chain connects TRBV10-1 to TRBJ2-3; no reliable D call. The CDR3 runs 16 residues. CDR1 WNHNN and CDR2 SYGVQD come from the germline V gene (reference sequence). Trimming took off 5 bases at V and 4 bases at J, with 19 bases between the two ends. The CDR3 region has the DNA TGCGCCAGCAGTAATGGTATCTCACACAGTCCAGATACGCAGTATTTT. It specifies CASSNGISHSPDTQYF.

This sequence joins TRBV18 and TRBJ2-7; 9 positions match TRBD2. Trimming at V came to 2 bases and at J to 3 bases, leaving 2 bases not matched to a gene. The CDR3 runs 14 residues. Germline V gives CDR1 KGHSH, CDR2 LQKENI. CDR3 in DNA: TGTGCCAGCTCACCAGGGACTAGCAGCTACGAGCAGTACTTC. Translation gives CASSPGTSSYEQYF. The whole variable domain, remainder taken from reference TRBV18 and TRBJ2-7, is NAGVMQNPRHLVRRRGQEARLRCSPMKGHSHVYWYRQLPEEGLKFMVYLQKENIIDESGMPKERFSAEFPKEGPSILRIQQVVRGDSAAYFCASSPGTSSYEQYFGPGTRLTVT.

In DNA, the CDR3 is TGTGCCAGCAGCGCAGGGACACAGCCCGGGGAGCTGTTTTTT. Its translation: CASSAGTQPGELFF. V is TRBV9 and J is TRBJ2-2, with D tentatively TRBD1 (6 bases). V lost 3 bases and J lost 6, with 12 bases in between. The CDR3 consists of 14 residues. Germline V CDR1 and CDR2: SGDLS, YYNGEE.

This clone was recorded only once. V usage is TRBV2 and J usage is TRBJ2-1, with D perhaps matching TRBD1 (5 bases). Germline V CDR1 and CDR2: SNHLY, FYNNEI. The CDR3 sequence is 14 residues long. Trimming removed 4 bases from V and 1 base from J, with 8 bases in between. CDR3 in DNA: TGTGCCAGCAGTGGCAGGGTTTCCTACAATGAGCAGTTCTTC. It codes for CASSGRVSYNEQFF.

CDR3 loop: CAGGAAGANVLTF. CDR3 nucleotide sequence: TGTGCCGGAGGGGCGGCTGGGGCCAACGTCCTGACTTTC. J is TRBJ2-6 and V is TRBV19; weak D call: TRBD2 (6 bases). The CDR3 has 13 residues. Germline V lookup: CDR1 LNHDA, CDR2 SQIVND (reference sequence). Trimming cost V 11 bases and J 2 bases, with 10 bases left between them.

The V call is TRBV7-9, the J call TRBJ2-3; 13 nucleotides match TRBD2. V was clipped by 1 base and J by 3 bases; unmatched bases: 1. This CDR3 contains 16 residues. Germline CDR1 reads SEHNR; CDR2 reads FQNEAQ (reference sequence). CDR3 region: CASSLVTSGRTDTQYF. CDR3 in DNA: TGTGCCAGCAGCTTAGTGACTAGCGGGAGGACAGATACGCAGTATTTT.

This sequence joins TRBV5-4 and TRBJ2-2; 8 positions agree with TRBD1. V was pared by 0 bases and J by 6 bases, with 4 bases of the junction left unmatched. The CDR3 contains 15 residues. The germline CDR1 and CDR2 sequences are SGHNT and YYREEE (reference sequence). In nucleotides, the CDR3 is TGTGCCAGCAGCTTGGGGGGACAGGTATCCGGGGAGCTGTTTTTT. It translates to CASSLGGQVSGELFF.

This sequence joins TRBV19 and TRBJ1-5; 8 bases map to TRBD1. Germline CDR1 is LNHDA and CDR2 is SQIVND (reference sequence). Unmatched junction bases numbered 8, after V lost 7 bases and J lost 6 bases. The CDR3 runs to 14 residues. CDR3 protein: CASTRTGTIQPQHF. CDR3 nucleotide sequence: TGTGCCAGTACCCGGACAGGGACGATTCAGCCCCAGCATTTT.

This chain links TRBV27 with TRBJ2-6, with 8 nucleotides matching TRBD2. The length of the CDR3 is 15 residues. The junction had 3 bases not matched to a gene; V was cut back by 6 bases and J by 2 bases. Germline-derived CDR1 and CDR2 are MNHEY and SMNVEV (reference sequence). CDR3 residues: CASSGGGTGANVLTF. In DNA form, the CDR3 reads TGTGCCAGCAGCGGGGGGGGCACTGGGGCCAACGTCCTGACTTTC.

The chain couples TRBV7-9 to TRBJ1-5; 7 nucleotides agree with TRBD1. V dropped 1 base and J dropped 5; count of bases not matched to a gene: 11. The CDR3 totals 17 residues. Germline CDR1 SEHNR, CDR2 FQNEAQ (reference sequence). CDR3 DNA sequence: TGTGCCAGCAGCTTAGAATCGTTAGGGGGCCGAGATCAGCCCCAGCATTTT. As protein: CASSLESLGGRDQPQHF.

CDR3 amino acids: CASSPLGRYEQFF. CDR3 DNA: TGTGCCAGCTCACCACTGGGACGGTATGAGCAGTTCTTC. This chain connects TRBV18 to TRBJ2-1; D could derive from TRBD1 or TRBD2 (5 bases each). Germline-derived CDR1 and CDR2 are KGHSH and LQKENI. The germline V and J ends were trimmed by 1 base and 8 bases, with 9 bases remaining between them. This CDR3 region has 13 residues.